This T cell receptor beta chain was identified in a study of monozygotic twins with inflammatory bowel disease. The template-switching step introduced UMIs that carried a 6-nucleotide sample barcode. PCR of TCRalpha and TCRbeta cDNA was nested, with two rounds of about 15 and 9 cycles. TCRdb processed the 5' RACE reads again and assigns one entry to each CDR3 protein, with no DNA. Its clone listing holds more than 85,000 distinct CDR3 sequences. Whole-study findings and limits: Repertoire similarity did not differ between concordant and discordant twins, possibly owing to limited power.

Worth noting for this clonotype: Its antigen is currently unknown.

This CDR3 is 15 amino acids long. In germline, CDR1 is DFQATT, CDR2 SNEGSKA (reference sequence). The TCR comes from a human donor with ulcerative colitis or Crohn's disease, or a healthy co-twin of an affected twin (not recorded which). The V and J genes are TRBV20-1 and TRBJ1-6. The sample comprised blood. CDR3 loop: CSASVAEPYNSPLHF.